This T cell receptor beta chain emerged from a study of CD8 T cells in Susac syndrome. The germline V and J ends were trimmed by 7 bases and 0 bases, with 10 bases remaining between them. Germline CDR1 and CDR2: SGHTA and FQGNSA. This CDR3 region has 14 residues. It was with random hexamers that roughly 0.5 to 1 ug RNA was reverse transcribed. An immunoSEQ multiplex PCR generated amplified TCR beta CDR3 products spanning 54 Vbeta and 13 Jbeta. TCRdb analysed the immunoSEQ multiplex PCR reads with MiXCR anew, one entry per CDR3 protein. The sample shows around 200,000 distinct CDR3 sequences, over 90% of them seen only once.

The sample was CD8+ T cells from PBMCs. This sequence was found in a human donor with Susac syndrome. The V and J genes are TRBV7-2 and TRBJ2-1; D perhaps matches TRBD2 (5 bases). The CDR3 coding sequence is TGTGCCAGCAACGGGGATAGCTCCTACAATGAGCAGTTCTTC. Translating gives CASNGDSSYNEQFF.